This TCR beta chain was captured by sequencing in a study of blood T cell repertoires in COVID-19. At the level of the study: Both acute and convalescent COVID-19 samples were obtained from the United States, Italy and Spain. PBMCs, B-cell-depleted T cells, or T cells were the source of the cDNA or gDNA that made up the material.

Per the germline V gene, CDR1 is MGHRA and CDR2 is YSYEKL. The J segment lost 2 bases and the V segment lost 2 bases, leaving 3 bases of the junction unmatched. The CDR3 runs 16 residues. Generated by immunoSEQ multiplex PCR, the TCRdb table keeps only in-frame clones and is missing some. The sample yields over 90,000 clones, approximately 89% seen once. This TCR derives from a woman of 80 years or more in a cohort sampled during active COVID-19. The sequenced sample was peripheral blood. V is TRBV4-1 and J is TRBJ1-1, with 12 bases identical to TRBD1. The CDR3 DNA sequence: TGCGCCAGCAGCCAACGGGGGACAGGGGGCAACACTGAAGCTTTCTTT. This codes for CASSQRGTGGNTEAFF.